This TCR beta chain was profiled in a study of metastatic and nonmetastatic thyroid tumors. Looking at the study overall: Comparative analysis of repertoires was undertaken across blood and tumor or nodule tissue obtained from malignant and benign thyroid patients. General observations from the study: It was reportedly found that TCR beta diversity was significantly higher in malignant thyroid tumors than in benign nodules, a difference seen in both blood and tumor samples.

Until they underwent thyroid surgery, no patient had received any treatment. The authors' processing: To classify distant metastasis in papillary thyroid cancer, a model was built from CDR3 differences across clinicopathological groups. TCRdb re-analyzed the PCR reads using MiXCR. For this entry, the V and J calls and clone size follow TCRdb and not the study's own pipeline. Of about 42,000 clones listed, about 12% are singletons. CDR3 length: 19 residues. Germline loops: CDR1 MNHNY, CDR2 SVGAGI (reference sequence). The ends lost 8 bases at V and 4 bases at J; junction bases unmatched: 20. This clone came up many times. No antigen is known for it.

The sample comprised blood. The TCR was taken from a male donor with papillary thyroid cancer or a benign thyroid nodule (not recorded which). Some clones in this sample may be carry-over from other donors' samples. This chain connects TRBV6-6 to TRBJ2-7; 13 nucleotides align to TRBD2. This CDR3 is CASDSFLGLAGESRYEQYF. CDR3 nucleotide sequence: TGTGCCAGCGACAGTTTCCTAGGACTAGCGGGAGAGAGTCGATACGAGCAGTACTTC.